A selection of T cell receptor beta chains follows, all from one sample in a study of vaccination and CD4 T cells after COVID-19. TCRdb re-derived calls from the PCR reads in MiXCR, one entry per CDR3 protein. The top ten clones hold roughly 24% of a sample with approximately 4,000 distinct CDR3 sequences, 35% to 45% of them seen once. The antigens for these receptors are not known. What was sequenced was CD4+ T cells from blood, cultured in vitro. These receptors were collected from a human donor who had recovered from COVID-19. The conserved cysteine and the conserved F or W are not part of the CDR3 here. D genes are given only for firm matches.

D gene,V gene,CDR3 protein
.,TRBV5-5,ASSLGWERRSYEQY
TRBD2,TRBV12-3/TRBV12-4,ASSAGLAGATDTQY
TRBD2,TRBV6-2/TRBV6-3,ASSWRLAGSTDTQY
.,TRBV27,ASSLSGVGGTLGYT
.,TRBV7-9,ASRLTGNYGYT
TRBD2,TRBV11-2,ASSSLRGVNGGRNIQY
TRBD2,TRBV28,ASSLGLAGGVSTDTQY
.,TRBV20-1,SARLASDTQY
TRBD2,TRBV20-1,SARTSGGHGSYNEQF
TRBD1,TRBV6-1,ASSTGGGANVLT
.,TRBV7-3,ASSLNAVADTQY
.,TRBV20-1,SARDSKSGQPQH
.,TRBV29-1,SVNHRPQY
.,TRBV20-1,SARLPGVEAF
.,TRBV30,AWSPWGAARPQH
.,TRBV9,ASRSDRNYGYT
.,TRBV19,ASSIRGRGYGYT
.,TRBV5-1,ASSVGTTSPLH
.,TRBV20-1,SARDLRGGRAQH
TRBD2,TRBV28,ASRGASGSENEQF
.,TRBV27,ASSEGYRTTQY
.,TRBV7-8,ASSLVGMGIYEQY
.,TRBV6-1,ASNLGGQPQH
.,TRBV18,ASSPTLDSPLH
TRBD1,TRBV10-3,AIRGTGEETQY
.,TRBV24-1,ATSDGTGAGETQY
.,TRBV2,ASRRQDYEQY
TRBD2,TRBV20-1,SARSRGSSGTSQETQY
.,TRBV20-1,SASGGFGETQY
TRBD1,TRBV2,ASREQGALNSPLH